This record looks at one T cell receptor beta chain sequence and its context. The sample comes from a study of blood T cell repertoires in COVID-19. On the study more broadly: Sites across the United States, Italy and Spain contributed samples from acute and convalescent COVID-19. T cells, B-cell-depleted T cells, or PBMCs provided the cDNA or gDNA that served as material.

Trimming shortened V by 4 bases and J by 0 bases, and 7 bases separated the two germline ends. Germline V gene data show CDR1 as MNHEY and CDR2 as SVGEGT. This CDR3 region has 14 residues. Original handling: It was from reference gene primer amplification that nucleated cell counts were estimated. The method was immunoSEQ multiplex PCR; TCRdb's version includes in-frame clones alone and lacks a portion of them. D and trimming were read from the DNA, whereas the V and J calls and clone size are those reported in that table. The sample lists 150,000 or so clones, over 80% occurring once. The gene calls are TRBV6-2 or TRBV6-3 and TRBJ1-3, with TRBD1 as a possible D gene (5 bases). What was sequenced was peripheral blood. The TCR comes from a woman in her 70s with acute or convalescent COVID-19. The CDR3 DNA follows: TGTGCCAGCAGTTGGACACGCTCTGGAAACACCATATATTTT. Translated: CASSWTRSGNTIYF.